This passage covers 21 T cell receptor beta chains from one sample sequenced in a study of siplizumab effects on memory and regulatory T cells (dated by TCRdb to about 2019). Preparation of the library involved the immunoSEQ multiplex PCR assay. This immuneACCESS table, as held by TCRdb, lists in-frame sequences with V and J called but not all clones. Of the missing ones, under half trace to an unresolved V gene in checked studies; the others have no known cause. The sample data list about 100,000 clones, and about 93% of these were observed just once. 1% to 1.5% of the sample is in the top ten clones. The sample taken for sequencing was non-Treg CD4+ T cells sorted from blood. The cell subset or site label on this specimen signifies: FACS-sorted unstimulated CD4+ non-regulatory T cells. The receptors shown here come from a human donor in good health.

This chain joins TRBV7-3 and TRBJ2-4, with D possibly TRBD1 on 6 matching bases. V dropped 5 bases and J dropped 2 bases, with 13 bases sitting between them. The V gene's germline CDR1 is SGHTA and CDR2 FQGTGA. The CDR3 consists of 15 residues. Here the CDR3 reads CASSLTRGSKNIQYF. The CDR3 DNA follows: TGTGCCAGCAGCCTCACTAGGGGGTCCAAAAACATTCAGTACTTC. Based on the CDR3 plus reference TRBV7-3 and TRBJ2-4, the full variable domain is GAGVSQTPSNKVTEKGKYVELRCDPISGHTALYWYRQSLGQGPEFLIYFQGTGAADDSGLPNDRFFAVRPEGSVSTLKIQRTERGDSAVYLCASSLTRGSKNIQYFGAGTRLSVL.

This clone is a singleton in its sample. This rearrangement joins TRBV4-1 to TRBJ2-1; tentative D call: TRBD2 (6 bases). Trimming pared 2 bases from V and 8 bases from J, leaving 16 bases between. Looked up from germline, CDR1 is MGHRA and CDR2 is YSYEKL. The CDR3 is 15 residues long. The CDR3 DNA reads TGCGCCAGCAGCCAACGAGGACTAACCCAGCATGAGCAGTTCTTC. Encoded protein: CASSQRGLTQHEQFF.

The chain carries TRBV15 and TRBJ2-2; 7 nucleotides align to TRBD2. The CDR3 runs to 16 residues. Losses at the gene ends were 1 base for V and 3 bases for J; bases not matched to a gene: 5. Looked up from germline, CDR1 is LNHNV and CDR2 is YYDKDF (reference sequence). CDR3 amino acids: CATSRAKSGDTGELFF. DNA for the CDR3: TGTGCCACCAGCAGAGCCAAGAGCGGGGACACCGGGGAGCTGTTTTTT.

This chain joins TRBV6-5 and TRBJ2-1; TRBD1 agrees at 11 bases. Germline V CDR1 and CDR2: MNHEY, SVGAGI. V shed 6 bases and J 7 bases; nucleotides not matched to a gene: 8. The length of the CDR3 is 15 residues. The chain's CDR3 is CASRGDRGTGNEQFF. Here the CDR3 DNA reads TGTGCCAGCAGAGGGGACAGGGGGACGGGGAATGAGCAGTTCTTC.

The gene calls are TRBV14 and TRBJ2-6; D is unclear. Germline lookup yields CDR1 SGHDN and CDR2 FVKESK. The CDR3 sequence is 13 residues long. The V gene lost 3 bases and the J gene lost 5 bases, with 5 bases spanning the gap. This CDR3 reads CASSHVWANVLTF. As DNA, the CDR3 is TGTGCCAGCAGCCACGTGTGGGCCAACGTCCTGACTTTC. Using reference TRBV14 and TRBJ2-6 for the parts outside the CDR3, the full variable domain is EAGVTQFPSHSVIEKGQTVTLRCDPISGHDNLYWYRRVMGKEIKFLLHFVKESKQDESGMPNNRFLAERTGGTYSTLKVQPAELEDSGVYFCASSHVWANVLTFGAGSRLTVL.

DNA of the CDR3: TGTGCCAGCAGCTTGAGAGAAGACCGGAGTCAGCCCCAGCATTTT. Translating it yields CASSLREDRSQPQHF. V is TRBV7-2 and J is TRBJ1-5; no clear D gene. The CDR3 is 15 amino acids. The germline V gene has CDR1 SGHTA and CDR2 FQGNSA. Between the trimmed V and J ends, which lost 3 bases and 6 bases, there was a span of 15 bases.

The chain uses TRBV4-2 and TRBJ2-3; the D gene is possibly TRBD2 (6 bases). V lost 4 bases to trimming and J lost 1 base, with 15 bases between them. The CDR3 totals 16 residues. From germline, CDR1 is LGHNA and CDR2 YNFKEQ. CDR3: CASSPGGSEGTDTQYF. CDR3 DNA sequence: TGTGCCAGCAGCCCCGGGGGTAGCGAAGGCACAGATACGCAGTATTTT.

The V gene is TRBV5-4, the J gene TRBJ1-2; 8 nucleotides match TRBD1. CDR3 length: 14 residues. The germline gives CDR1 SGHNT, CDR2 YYREEE (reference sequence). V was clipped by 4 bases and J by 4 bases; unmatched bases: 6. DNA for the CDR3: TGTGCCAGCAGCGACAGGGGACCCTCCTATGGCTACACCTTC. This codes for CASSDRGPSYGYTF. The variable domain in full, with the rest retrieved from reference TRBV5-4 and TRBJ1-2, is ETGVTQSPTHLIKTRGQQVTLRCSSQSGHNTVSWYQQALGQGPQFIFQYYREEENGRGNFPPRFSGLQFPNYSSELNVNALELDDSALYLCASSDRGPSYGYTFGSGTRLTVV.

The chain couples TRBV28 to TRBJ1-1; D gene unclear. V lost 6 bases, J lost 1 base, and 9 bases lay in between. Germline V gene data show CDR1 as MDHEN and CDR2 as SYDVKM. This CDR3 is built from 13 residues. The CDR3 DNA sequence: TGTGCCAGCAGAGGGCAAACGAACACTGAAGCTTTCTTT. Protein product: CASRGQTNTEAFF.

V and J are TRBV6-6 and TRBJ1-1; perhaps TRBD1 as D (6 bases). The germline V gene encodes CDR1 MNHNY and CDR2 SVGAGI (reference sequence). V dropped 2 bases and J dropped 0 bases, with 7 bases sitting between them. CDR3 length: 14 amino acids. CDR3 residues: CASSYGTLNTEAFF. For the CDR3, the DNA is TGTGCCAGCAGTTACGGGACACTGAACACTGAAGCTTTCTTT.

The V and J genes are TRBV30 and TRBJ2-5, with D uncertain. Germline assignment: CDR1 GTSNPN and CDR2 SVGIG (reference sequence). Trimming took 4 bases from V and 3 from J, leaving 6 bases between them. The CDR3 extends over 11 amino acids. The CDR3 DNA sequence: TGTGCCTGGACCCAAAAAGAGACCCAGTACTTC. Translating it yields CAWTQKETQYF.

V gene TRBV2 combines with J gene TRBJ2-5, with 11 bases fitting TRBD1. The CDR3 sequence is 15 residues long. Germline V gives CDR1 SNHLY, CDR2 FYNNEI. With V trimmed by 4 bases and J by 5 bases, 6 bases remained unmatched. This CDR3 is CASSADRGRGETQYF. In DNA form, the CDR3 reads TGTGCCAGCAGTGCGGACAGGGGGCGAGGGGAGACCCAGTACTTC.

The chain combines TRBV7-9 with TRBJ2-2; 10 bases agree with TRBD1. The CDR3 runs to 16 residues. Unmatched junction bases numbered 9, after V lost 5 bases and J lost 6 bases. Per germline, CDR1 SEHNR and CDR2 FQNEAQ (reference sequence). The CDR3 bases are TGTGCCAGCAGCCCCCGACAGGGGGCGGATGCCGGGGAGCTGTTTTTT. This translates into CASSPRQGADAGELFF. Variable domain in full (rest from reference TRBV7-9 and TRBJ2-2): DTGVSQNPRHKITKRGQNVTFRCDPISEHNRLYWYRQTLGQGPEFLTYFQNEAQLEKSRLLSDRFSAERPKGSFSTLEIQRTEQGDSAMYLCASSPRQGADAGELFFGEGSRLTVL.

CDR3 sequence (DNA): TGTGCCAGCAGCTTAGTCAGGGCGTCGAATGGCTACACCTTC. The encoded protein is CASSLVRASNGYTF. The chain has TRBV7-9 and TRBJ1-2; TRBD1 is a possible D gene (5 bases). This CDR3 is 14 amino acids long. V shed 1 base and J shed 6 bases, with 12 bases lying between them. CDR1 and CDR2 (germline): SEHNR, FQNEAQ (reference sequence). The variable domain in full, with the rest retrieved from reference TRBV7-9 and TRBJ1-2, is DTGVSQNPRHKITKRGQNVTFRCDPISEHNRLYWYRQTLGQGPEFLTYFQNEAQLEKSRLLSDRFSAERPKGSFSTLEIQRTEQGDSAMYLCASSLVRASNGYTFGSGTRLTVV.

V is TRBV15 and J is TRBJ1-2; D possibly corresponds to TRBD1 (6 bases). The ends were cut back, 1 base at V and 4 bases at J, with 16 bases in the middle. The CDR3 totals 16 residues. Looked up from germline, CDR1 is LNHNV and CDR2 is YYDKDF (reference sequence). The CDR3 region is CATSRGRGGTSYGYTF. The CDR3 nucleotides are TGTGCCACCAGCAGAGGGAGGGGGGGTACCAGCTATGGCTACACCTTC.

The chain combines TRBV5-1 with TRBJ2-7; D possibly matches TRBD1 or TRBD2 (6 bases each). This CDR3 comprises 16 residues. V was trimmed by 0 bases and J by 2 bases, leaving 15 bases between them. Germline V lookup: CDR1 SGHRS, CDR2 YFSETQ. The CDR3 sequence is CASSLAGRGRPYEQYF. The CDR3 bases are TGCGCCAGCAGCTTGGCAGGCCGGGGGCGACCCTACGAGCAGTACTTC.

J is TRBJ2-3 and V is TRBV11-2; perhaps TRBD1 as D (6 bases). The CDR3 loop spans 14 amino acids. CDR1 and CDR2 from the germline V gene are SGHAT and FQNNGV. V dropped 2 bases and J dropped 2 bases, with 8 bases sitting between them. The CDR3 region is CASSLSGATDTQYF. The CDR3 nucleotides are TGTGCCAGCAGCTTATCAGGGGCCACAGATACGCAGTATTTT.

This rearrangement joins TRBV7-9 to TRBJ2-1; the match to TRBD2 covers 8 bases. With 1 base clipped from V and 9 bases from J, the junction kept 14 bases outside the gene matches. Germline assignment: CDR1 SEHNR and CDR2 FQNEAQ (reference sequence). CDR3 length: 17 amino acids. CDR3 sequence: CASSLVSGGTRSGEQFF. The CDR3 DNA reads TGTGCCAGCAGCTTAGTATCGGGGGGGACTAGAAGTGGTGAGCAGTTCTTC.

This chain joins TRBV28 and TRBJ1-3; 8 bases line up with TRBD1. Germline assignment: CDR1 MDHEN and CDR2 SYDVKM. V gave up 5 bases and J gave up 7 bases; unmatched junction bases: 4. The CDR3 totals 13 residues. CDR3 bases: TGTGCCAGCAGTCTCAGGGGGCAGAACACCATATATTTT. Amino acids: CASSLRGQNTIYF. The variable domain in full, completed from reference TRBV28 and TRBJ1-3, reads DVKVTQSSRYLVKRTGEKVFLECVQDMDHENMFWYRQDPGLGLRLIYFSYDVKMKEKGDIPEGYSVSREKKERFSLILESASTNQTSMYLCASSLRGQNTIYFGEGSWLTVV.

The genes are TRBV7-6 and TRBJ1-2, with TRBD1 matching over 7 bases. CDR1 is SGHVS and CDR2 is FNYEAQ in the germline V gene. The V segment lost 5 bases and the J segment 5 bases; nucleotides outside the gene matches: 8. This CDR3 region has 14 residues. The CDR3 loop is CASSPSARGYGYTF. CDR3 nucleotides: TGTGCCAGCAGCCCTTCGGCCAGGGGGTATGGCTACACCTTC.

In regard to this clone: A junction boundary mismatches the germline segment, possibly from a read error. The rearrangement uses TRBV25-1 and TRBJ2-7; possibly TRBD1 for D (6 bases). The CDR3 covers 12 residues. The germline V gene encodes CDR1 MGHDK and CDR2 SYGVNS. Here the CDR3 DNA reads TGTGCCAGCAGTGAATTCCCCTTGCGGACAGTTTTC. This gives the protein CASSEFPLRTVF.